This T cell receptor beta chain was identified in a study of cytomegalovirus exposure and HLA in healthy donors (dated by TCRdb to about 2017). Regarding the research as a whole: In an earlier analysis of fewer than 750 of the donors, about 260 Gb of sequence data and about 110 million unique TCR beta sequences from about 179 million T cells were reported. Besides the first cohort of about 730 subjects, a separate validation cohort made up of about 120 different subjects was used. An early release that covered roughly 600 HLA-typed donors contained approximately 300 gigabases of sequencing data and 65 million to 100 million unique TCR sequences. An earlier analysis of 587 of the donors applied high-throughput TCR beta sequencing to assess whether each TCR beta V gene segment acted as functional or pseudogenic. A later analysis re-analyzed previously published TCR beta repertoires from 666 donors and added high-resolution HLA genotyping to study TCR occurrence patterns. A later genetic analysis used genome-wide SNP genotypes for about 60% of the roughly 700 donors, treating that subset as a discovery cohort. The study combined high-throughput TCR immunosequencing, statistical association of individual TCRs with disease status, and machine learning to predict cytomegalovirus infection status. Roughly five DR-DQ haplotypes were handled as single units for association and clustering, since linkage in the cohort was strong. The number of donors typed differed by locus, with roughly 629-640 for A, B, C, DRB1 and DQB1, 522 for DQA1, over 600 for DPA1, and approximately 470 for DPB1. HLA typing included class I and class II loci at four-digit resolution. The study aimed to test whether signatures of past pathogen exposure could be identified by cataloging public T cell receptors. The genetic ancestry cluster associated with self-reported Caucasian donors included around four fifths of the 350 to 500 genotyped donors. The later analysis used no new phenotypic data to find candidate immune exposures, relying instead on TCR beta sequences and their occurrence across donors. The T cell repertoires of 700 or so subjects were profiled by immunosequencing and related to cytomegalovirus serostatus. Donor age, sex, ethnicity and CMV serostatus were compiled together with the repertoire data. Across about 370 genotyped donors of the cohort, an average of approximately 220,000 unique TCR beta nucleotide sequences per donor were sequenced, and 15% to 20% of those sequences were non-productive. Every repertoire in the discovery cohort had been generated on one and the same sequencing platform.

The cohort comprised some 700 healthy bone marrow donors. At the time of sampling, all cohort members were nominally healthy, though unrecorded immune exposures were likely present. The donor tested CMV seronegative and was one of the 352 seronegative cohort members. Each donor provided a peripheral blood sample, and peripheral blood mononuclear cells were used for TCR beta sequencing. Genomic DNA was extracted from the blood cell samples with the Qiagen DNeasy Blood Extraction Kit. Findings and caveats that apply to the study as a whole: A group of highly shared sequence variants was considered likely to be a technical artifact of the sequencing pipeline. Only TCR beta chains were sequenced in this cohort, and the absence of alpha or paired-chain data limited detectable features. A total of roughly 160 TCR beta chains were listed by the study as associated with cytomegalovirus. A later analysis found that HLA-associated TCR beta chains were more clonally expanded and had lower generation probabilities than equally common non-associated chains. Linkage disequilibrium might explain the correlated functional status among segregating V segments, but an unknown experimental factor could not be excluded. According to a later analysis, most CMV-associated TCR beta chains appeared to be HLA-restricted, and the HLA associations seemed to be driven largely by CMV exposure. According to a later analysis, TCR association rates differed among HLA loci, with DRB1 alleles showing the most associated TCRs and HLA-C alleles showing the fewest. Because counts were too low, some 17 rarely observed V segments, including chromosome 9 orphons, were excluded from the earlier analysis of several hundred of the donors. A few of the identified cytomegalovirus-associated TCR beta chains were confirmed in vitro to be specific for cytomegalovirus antigens. In an earlier analysis of about 600 of the donors, most TCR beta V segments appeared in productive rearrangements about 87% or about 30% of the time, broadly matching IMGT annotations. The authors suggested that the approach could potentially be generalized to other disease states and immunological phenotypes. Immune exposure information for the cohort was limited to CMV serostatus. When HLA alleles, especially DR and DQ, strongly co-occurred, TCR associations were difficult to assign to individual alleles. Sequencing depth was assumed to be roughly uniform across donors in the presence/absence analyses, though that assumption may not hold. Several of the top co-occurrence clusters appeared to be linked to parvovirus B19, influenza, CMV and Epstein-Barr virus, according to a later analysis. The 87-base-pair reads could not distinguish some IMGT-functional V segments, including TRBV6-2 and TRBV6-3, so those segments were excluded. According to a later genetic analysis, donors in an Asian-associated ancestry cluster had fewer N-insertions in productive TCRs than the roughly 700-donor mean. Because HLA typing was missing for some donors at each locus, association tests included only the typed subset. Cytomegalovirus status was reported to be diagnosed by the classifier with high specificity and sensitivity in both the original and validation cohorts. In a later genetic analysis, a missense DCLRE1C variant was associated with V-gene and J-gene trimming of TCR beta chains, and the association was replicated in an independent cohort. Most TCR sequences were seen in very few donors, while some public TCRs were found in many individuals. Specific HLA alleles were associated with about 17,000 TCR beta sequences at a false discovery rate of 0.05 in a later analysis. A further reported finding was that TCR beta sequences accurately predicted the HLA-A and HLA-B alleles for most subjects in the first cohort.

Libraries came from the immunoSEQ multiplex PCR assay. For the multiplex PCR, a mixture combining 60 forward primers for TCR Vbeta segments and 13 reverse primers for TCR Jbeta segments was used. The CDR3 region of rearranged TCR beta genes was amplified from genomic DNA with a multiplex PCR assay. Amplified TCR beta libraries were sequenced as 87-base-pair reads on the Illumina HiSeq System. The original methods were these. A later analysis counted some 74 million unique TCR beta chains across the 650 to 800 repertoires, and about 10 million of these chains were shared by at least two donors. Raw reads were error-corrected and collapsed into unique sequences with a nearest-neighbor algorithm that merged closely related sequences to remove PCR and sequencing errors. CDR3 sequences were aligned to IMGT reference sequences to assign V, D and J gene segments. For a sequence to be retained, a match of at least six nucleotides to both a V gene segment and a J gene segment was required. Rearrangements were called productive when the CDR3 lacked stop codons and stayed in frame with V and J; all others were non-productive. Following IMGT convention, CDR3 was defined as the stretch from the second conserved V-encoded cysteine up to the conserved J-encoded phenylalanine. In an earlier analysis of just under 600 of the donors, sequences lacking an unambiguous match to a single V gene segment were excluded. An earlier analysis of several hundred of the donors called V segments functional above 56.7% productive rearrangements and segregating when the between-donor standard deviation exceeded 5%. A statistical classification framework was built to diagnose cytomegalovirus status from the catalog of TCR beta chain sequences. A later analysis assigned V and J genes by comparing TCR nucleotide sequences with IMGT/GENE-DB human TR gene sequences. A later analysis assigned CDR3 sequences and most-parsimonious VDJ recombination scenarios with the TCRdist pipeline. In a later analysis, each TCR beta chain was defined by its CDR3 amino acid sequence together with its V-gene family, and reads without a unique V-gene family were excluded. A later analysis removed roughly 590 highly shared, low-generation-probability nucleotide sequences to deal with suspected cross-contamination and a sequencing artifact. In a later analysis, a clonal expansion index for each public chain was calculated from normalized within-repertoire ranks of inferred template counts. In a later analysis, generation probabilities were computed with a VDJ recombination model fitted to out-of-frame rearrangements, and the resulting probabilities were checked against IGoR. A later analysis scored TCR-TCR, TCR-HLA and TCR-CMV co-occurrence with hypergeometric tests, applying a repertoire-size bias correction to TCR pairs. In a later analysis, false discovery rates were estimated by permuting HLA or CMV assignments 20 times. A later analysis grouped co-occurring TCRs with DBSCAN, adding TCRdist sequence similarity when clustering within HLA-allele-positive subsets. Repertoires with fewer than 30,000 or more than 120,000 public chains were left out of co-occurrence clustering, as were five repertoires with anomalous nucleotide sharing. The source is immuneACCESS, and TCRdb retained only in-frame sequences with V and J called. Part of the clones is not carried over; for the studies checked, unresolved V genes explain less than half of this, and the remainder is unexplained. That table gives V, J and clone size, and the DNA gave D and trimming. The sample data list around 190,000 clones, and around 90% of these were observed just once. The ten largest account for around 1.5% of the sample.

Concerning this clone: It lacks a known antigen. The input lacks base qualities; no much larger clone sits a single base away.

The germline V gene (reference sequence) provides CDR1 SEHNR and CDR2 FQNEAQ. Cut back by 3 bases and 1 base, the V and J ends lie 9 bases apart. Including the terminal cysteine and phenylalanine, the CDR3 comprises 15 residues. Just the 45-base CDR3 DNA is kept, in frame starting at base 1. Recombination joined TRBV7-9 with TRBJ2-2; the D gene lacks a confident call. The clonotype originates from a young woman in good health and CMV-seronegative. The material sequenced was PBMCs. The DNA is TGTGCCAGCAGCTTCGGCAGGCAGAACACCGGGGAGCTGTTTTTT. The resulting protein is CASSFGRQNTGELFF.